Presented here are 31 T cell receptor beta chains from one specimen sequenced in a study of glioma-infiltrating T cells. Amplification of TCR alpha and beta CDR3 regions from RNA used iRepertoire nested multiplex PCR. TCRdb itself ran the multiplex PCR reads through MiXCR, one entry per CDR3 protein. The table has about 93,000 distinct CDR3 sequences, around 42% seen once. The specimen sequenced was glioma tissue, nonneoplastic brain tissue, or PBMCs (not recorded which). The receptors were sampled from a human donor with low-grade glioma or glioblastoma, undergoing nonglioma brain surgery, or in good health (not recorded which).

This clonotype was detected ten times or more. J is TRBJ2-1 and V is TRBV6-2 or TRBV6-3; unclear D gene. Germline CDR1 and CDR2: MNHEY and SVGEGT. The V end was cut by 5 bases, the J end by 6 bases, with 14 bases between. The CDR3 consists of 14 residues. CDR3: CASSSLVAPNEQFF. The CDR3 DNA follows: TGTGCCAGCAGTAGTTTAGTAGCTCCCAATGAGCAGTTCTTC.

This rearrangement joins TRBV6-5 to TRBJ2-5; TRBD1 matches at 8 bases. This CDR3 is 14 amino acids long. Germline CDR1 is MNHEY and CDR2 is SVGAGI. The trim removed 2 bases at V and 2 bases at J, leaving 1 base unmatched. The CDR3 loop reads CASSYGDRQETQYF. Written as DNA, the CDR3 is TGTGCCAGCAGTTACGGGGACAGGCAAGAGACCCAGTACTTC.

This clonotype was seen at least ten times. V is TRBV20-1 and J is TRBJ2-1, with 13 positions matching TRBD2. Per the germline V gene, CDR1 is DFQATT and CDR2 is SNEGSKA (reference sequence). The CDR3 consists of 14 residues. The V gene end was trimmed by 5 bases and the J gene end by 7 bases; junction bases not matched to a gene: 5. The CDR3 sequence is CSAYWTSGSNEQFF. In DNA, the CDR3 is TGCAGTGCTTATTGGACTAGCGGGAGTAATGAGCAGTTCTTC.

There are many counts of this clonotype. The chain uses TRBV11-2 and TRBJ2-1, with D perhaps TRBD2 (6 bases). The CDR3 totals 15 residues. V lost 4 bases, J lost 6 bases, and 16 bases lay in between. CDR1 SGHAT and CDR2 FQNNGV come from the germline V gene. The DNA for the CDR3 is TGTGCCAGCAGCTACTTGGGGGGAGGCCCCAATGAGCAGTTCTTC. Its translation: CASSYLGGGPNEQFF.

V usage is TRBV2 and J usage is TRBJ2-2; 12 positions match TRBD2. With 4 bases clipped from V and 4 bases from J, the junction kept 1 base outside the gene matches. Germline CDR1 reads SNHLY; CDR2 reads FYNNEI. The CDR3 length is 15 residues. The CDR3 DNA reads as TGTGCCAGCAGTGTGACTAGCGGGAGCACCGGGGAGCTGTTTTTT. This translates into CASSVTSGSTGELFF.

This clonotype was counted at least ten times. The chain is built from TRBV5-1 and TRBJ2-3; a weak D match, TRBD2 (5 bases). CDR3 length: 14 residues. The germline V and J ends were trimmed by 6 bases and 0 bases, with 11 bases remaining between them. CDR1 and CDR2 from the germline V gene are SGHRS and YFSETQ. CDR3 DNA sequence: TGCGCCAGCAAACTAGGAGGTAGCACAGATACGCAGTATTTT. Its translation is CASKLGGSTDTQYF.

This clonotype was recorded once. This may be a read error, as it is one base from a much larger clone. The chain couples TRBV5-1 to TRBJ1-1; D call uncertain. CDR3 length: 14 amino acids. CDR1 SGHRS and CDR2 YFSETQ come from the germline V gene. The V end was cut by 0 bases, the J end by 4 bases, with 10 bases between. The CDR3 bases are TGCGCCAGCAGCTTGGCTACATCAAGCACTGAAGCTTTCTTT. Translating gives CASSLATSSTEAFF.

This clonotype was detected many times. This chain uses TRBV20-1 with TRBJ1-5, with 7 bases identical to TRBD1. J gave up 1 base and V 2 bases, and 5 bases lay outside the gene matches. Germline CDR1 and CDR2: DFQATT and SNEGSKA (reference sequence). This CDR3 is built from 15 residues. CDR3 coding DNA: TGCAGTGCTAGAAGACAGGGATTGAGCAATCAGCCCCAGCATTTT. Its protein product is CSARRQGLSNQPQHF.

Points on this clonotype: A single base separates this from a much larger clone, so it may be a read error. The chain carries TRBV19 and TRBJ2-1, with D possibly being TRBD2 (6 bases). The CDR3 has 15 residues. Germline V gene data show CDR1 as LNHDA and CDR2 as SQIVND (reference sequence). V gave up 3 bases and J gave up 10 bases, with 19 bases separating them. The DNA for the CDR3 is TGTGCCAGTAGTATTGTAGCGGAAAGCTCCTACGAGCAGTTCTTC. It encodes CASSIVAESSYEQFF.

This clonotype was recorded many times. This chain joins TRBV6-5 and TRBJ2-5, with 7 bases lining up with TRBD2. V trimming: 2 bases; J trimming: 6 bases; junction bases outside the gene matches: 6. This CDR3 region has 14 residues. Per germline, CDR1 MNHEY and CDR2 SVGAGI. Written as DNA, the CDR3 is TGTGCCAGCAGTTACCCCGGGACTAAGAAGACCCAGTACTTC. Its protein product is CASSYPGTKKTQYF.

In its sample, this clonotype was seen many times. The V call is TRBV28, the J call TRBJ1-3, with 7 bases matching TRBD1. The CDR3 spans 19 residues. CDR1 and CDR2 (germline): MDHEN, SYDVKM. After removal of 6 bases from V and 0 bases from J, the junction contained 17 bases not matched to a gene. The CDR3 here is CASRPQPGQILVSGNTIYF. For the CDR3, the DNA is TGTGCCAGCAGACCACAACCGGGACAGATCTTGGTCTCTGGAAACACCATATATTTT.

The chain employs TRBV6-2 or TRBV6-3 and TRBJ2-7, with D possibly being TRBD2 (6 bases). The germline V gene encodes CDR1 MNHEY and CDR2 SVGEGT. There are 15 residues in the CDR3. V dropped 5 bases and J dropped 5 bases, with 19 bases sitting between them. Here the CDR3 DNA reads TGTGCCAGCAGTGAGGGCGGACTAACTCTTAACGAGCAGTACTTC. Its protein product is CASSEGGLTLNEQYF.

Turning to this clonotype: One end of the junction does not line up with germline, which may come from a read error. The J gene is TRBJ2-3, the V gene TRBV7-2, with D possibly TRBD1 on 6 matching bases. The germline V gene encodes CDR1 SGHTA and CDR2 FQGNSA. The CDR3 is 15 residues long. This CDR3 is CARSLTGALTGTQYF. The DNA of the CDR3 is TGTGCCAGAAGCTTAACTGGGGCACTGACAGGTACGCAGTATTTT.

Comment on this clonotype: A much more abundant neighbour one base away suggests this may be a read error. The chain couples TRBV11-1 to TRBJ2-1; D gene ambiguous. This CDR3 is 16 amino acids long. The germline V gene has CDR1 SGHAT and CDR2 FQDESV (reference sequence). Written as DNA, the CDR3 is TGTGCCAGCAGCTTAAAGAGACCCTTCTCCTACAATGGGCAGTTCTTC. It yields the protein CASSLKRPFSYNGQFF.

With respect to this clonotype: Likely a read error: the CDR3 ends without its conserved phenylalanine or tryptophan. The genes are TRBV19 and TRBJ2-1; 8 bases are a match to TRBD1. Looked up from germline, CDR1 is LNHDA and CDR2 is SQIVND (reference sequence). The trim removed 7 bases at V and 4 bases at J, leaving 6 bases unmatched. This CDR3 spans 14 amino acids. The CDR3 sequence: CASNLGTGYNEQFL. CDR3 DNA sequence: TGTGCCAGTAACTTAGGGACAGGATACAATGAGCAGTTCCTC.

This clonotype was detected ten times or more. This chain links TRBV14 with TRBJ2-7, with D possibly TRBD1 on 6 matching bases. This CDR3 is 15 amino acids long. Germline lookup yields CDR1 SGHDN and CDR2 FVKESK. Trimming shortened V by 4 bases and J by 3 bases, and 16 bases separated the two germline ends. The CDR3, as DNA: TGTGCCAGCAGCCCCCTTATCGGACAGAGCTACGAGCAGTACTTC. Its translation: CASSPLIGQSYEQYF. The entire variable domain, with the rest obtained from reference TRBV14 and TRBJ2-7, is as follows: EAGVTQFPSHSVIEKGQTVTLRCDPISGHDNLYWYRRVMGKEIKFLLHFVKESKQDESGMPNNRFLAERTGGTYSTLKVQPAELEDSGVYFCASSPLIGQSYEQYFGPGTRLTVT.

This chain links TRBV6-2 or TRBV6-3 with TRBJ1-2; 8 positions agree with TRBD1. The germline gives CDR1 MNHEY, CDR2 SVGEGT. This CDR3 has 14 amino acids. The V and J ends lost 5 bases and 2 bases, in that order; junction bases with no gene match: 4. This chain's CDR3 is CASSGDRQNYGYTF. CDR3 nucleotides: TGTGCCAGCAGTGGGGACAGGCAGAACTATGGCTACACCTTC.

Remarks on this clonotype: Germline is not matched at one junction end, which may reflect a read error. This sequence joins TRBV11-2 and TRBJ2-3; 7 positions agree with TRBD2. The CDR3 spans 15 residues. The germline gives CDR1 SGHAT, CDR2 FQNNGV. The CDR3 nucleotides read TGTGCCAGCAGCTTACGCGGGGGTTACACAGATGCGCAATATTTT. This codes for CASSLRGGYTDAQYF. The full variable domain, rest sourced from reference TRBV11-2 and TRBJ2-3, is EAGVAQSPRYKIIEKRQSVAFWCNPISGHATLYWYQQILGQGPKLLIQFQNNGVVDDSQLPKDRFSAERLKGVDSTLKIQPAKLEDSAVYLCASSLRGGYTDAQYFGPGTRLTVL.

V is TRBV12-3 or TRBV12-4 and J is TRBJ2-5, with D uncertain. This CDR3 spans 12 amino acids. V was clipped by 3 bases and J by 5 bases, with 7 bases between them. CDR3 sequence: CASSFLVETQYF. The DNA of the CDR3 is TGTGCCAGCAGTTTCTTGGTGGAGACCCAGTACTTC.

Worth noting for this clonotype: An end of the junction differs from the germline gene, which may be a read error. V and J are TRBV28 and TRBJ1-5, with D unresolved. Germline-derived CDR1 and CDR2 are MDHEN and SYDVKM. The CDR3 is 14 residues long. The CDR3 loop is CASSSWPLTQLQHF. CDR3 bases: TGTGCCAGCAGCTCGTGGCCTCTAACCCAGCTCCAGCATTTT.

This clonotype has a count of ten or more. The CDR3, as DNA: TGTGCCAGCAGCTATCCAGGGACGGAGACCCAGTACTTC. Protein: CASSYPGTETQYF. The genes are TRBV6-1 and TRBJ2-5, with D possibly being TRBD1 or TRBD2 (5 bases each). Germline V gene data show CDR1 as MNHNS and CDR2 as SASEGT. V lost 6 bases and J lost 5, with 13 bases in between. The CDR3 sequence is 13 residues long.

This clonotype was detected ten times or more. The chain carries TRBV20-1 and TRBJ2-7, with TRBD2 matching over 8 bases. In germline, CDR1 is DFQATT, CDR2 SNEGSKA (reference sequence). The J segment lost 2 bases and the V segment lost 2 bases, leaving 14 bases of the junction unmatched. The CDR3 covers 17 residues. This chain's CDR3 is CSARRRYGVAGPYEQYF. CDR3 DNA sequence: TGCAGTGCTAGAAGAAGATACGGAGTAGCGGGGCCCTACGAGCAGTACTTC.

As concerns this clonotype: A much larger clone is a single base away; this may be a read error. This sequence joins TRBV12-3 or TRBV12-4 and TRBJ2-5; the match to TRBD1 covers 9 bases. V was pared by 5 bases and J by 1 base, with 14 bases of the junction left unmatched. CDR3 length: 18 amino acids. CDR3 protein: CASSNAGQGAEFQETQYF. The DNA of the CDR3 is TGTGCCAGCAGTAACGCGGGACAGGGAGCGGAATTCCAAGAGACCCAGTACTTC.

This clonotype was counted many times. This CDR3 is CASSATGGTSGQETQYF. The CDR3 coding sequence is TGTGCCAGCAGTGCGACAGGGGGGACTAGCGGTCAAGAGACCCAGTACTTC. The rearrangement links TRBV6-1 to TRBJ2-5; 11 bases are shared with TRBD2. V lost 4 bases and J lost 2; bases outside the gene matches: 9. This CDR3 region has 17 residues. CDR1 and CDR2 from the germline V gene are MNHNS and SASEGT.

V is TRBV29-1 and J is TRBJ2-1; no clear D. The CDR3 is made up of 14 amino acids. V was pared by 2 bases and J by 11 bases, with 19 bases between. Germline V CDR1 and CDR2: SQVTM, ANQGSEA. The chain's CDR3 is CSVELHNDYNKQFF. The CDR3 nucleotides read TGCAGCGTTGAACTTCATAATGATTATAATAAGCAGTTCTTC.

Concerning this clonotype: A read error may be the cause here, since a much bigger clone is one base away. V gene TRBV12-3 or TRBV12-4 combines with J gene TRBJ2-7; D is unclear. Between the trimmed V and J ends, which lost 2 bases and 7 bases, there was a span of 18 bases. CDR3 length equals 15 residues. DNA for the CDR3: TGTGCCAGCAGTTTAAATGACGTTTCGGGCGGAGAGCAGTACTTC. Amino acids: CASSLNDVSGGEQYF.

Remarks on this clonotype: This clone may be a read error of a much larger clone one base away. The CDR3 DNA follows: TGTGCCAGCTCCCGGGACAGGGAGCGCGAGCAGTACTTC. This sequence encodes CASSRDREREQYF. The J gene is TRBJ2-7, the V gene TRBV18; 9 nucleotides line up with TRBD1. V was pared by 6 bases and J by 6 bases, with 6 bases of the junction left unmatched. The germline V gene has CDR1 KGHSH and CDR2 LQKENI. This CDR3 region has 13 residues.

The sample holds many counts of this clonotype. This chain connects TRBV9 to TRBJ1-1; 9 bases agree with TRBD1. The CDR3 extends over 14 amino acids. With 0 bases clipped from V and 4 bases from J, the junction kept 1 base outside the gene matches. Germline V lookup: CDR1 SGDLS, CDR2 YYNGEE. CDR3 DNA: TGTGCCAGCAGCGTAGAGACAGGGGGCACTGAAGCTTTCTTT. Translation gives CASSVETGGTEAFF.

This clonotype was seen ten or more times. This chain uses TRBV6-1 with TRBJ2-7, with TRBD1 matching 11 bases. The junction had 15 bases not matched to a gene; V was cut back by 5 bases and J by 6 bases. The CDR3 contains 17 residues. The germline V gene encodes CDR1 MNHNS and CDR2 SASEGT. In DNA form, the CDR3 reads TGTGCCAGCAGTCGACGACTAGCCGGACAGGGGGCTTCCGAGCAGTACTTC. Protein: CASSRRLAGQGASEQYF.

This sequence joins TRBV7-6 and TRBJ2-1; 8 bases are a match to TRBD2. After removal of 4 bases from V and 8 bases from J, the junction contained 13 bases not matched to a gene. The CDR3 has 16 amino acids. Germline CDR1 reads SGHVS; CDR2 reads FNYEAQ. The CDR3 DNA follows: TGTGCCAGCAGCTCGAGGTCGAGCGGGGGTATGGATGAGCAGTTCTTC. Translating it yields CASSSRSSGGMDEQFF.

This clonotype was recorded at least ten times. The CDR3 protein is CASSLGPGQGNEQYF. As DNA, the CDR3 is TGTGCCAGCAGCTTGGGACCGGGACAGGGCAACGAGCAGTACTTC. The V gene is TRBV11-2, the J gene TRBJ2-7; the match to TRBD1 covers 9 bases. Per germline, CDR1 SGHAT and CDR2 FQNNGV. The CDR3 sequence is 15 residues long. V shed 3 bases and J 5 bases; nucleotides not matched to a gene: 8.